Included here is one TCR beta chain sequence, with context. Trimming took 0 bases from V and 6 from J; bases not matched to a gene: 8. This CDR3 is 16 amino acids long. The germline gives CDR1 MGHRA, CDR2 YSYEKL. The sample is drawn from a study of cytomegalovirus exposure and HLA in healthy donors. The PCR contained 60 Vbeta and 13 Jbeta primers. Method: immunoSEQ multiplex PCR; TCRdb's copy keeps in-frame clones and lacks some. This sample carries about 200,000 clones, 80% to 85% of them seen once, and the ten largest clones take 2.5% to 3.5%. J is TRBJ2-1 and V is TRBV4-1, with TRBD2 matching over 7 bases. This TCR derives from a woman aged 40 to 49 in good health and CMV-seronegative. Material: PBMCs. Written as DNA, the CDR3 is TGCGCCAGCAGCCAAGAATGGTCTAGCGGTGGCAATGAGCAGTTCTTC. Its translation: CASSQEWSSGGNEQFF.